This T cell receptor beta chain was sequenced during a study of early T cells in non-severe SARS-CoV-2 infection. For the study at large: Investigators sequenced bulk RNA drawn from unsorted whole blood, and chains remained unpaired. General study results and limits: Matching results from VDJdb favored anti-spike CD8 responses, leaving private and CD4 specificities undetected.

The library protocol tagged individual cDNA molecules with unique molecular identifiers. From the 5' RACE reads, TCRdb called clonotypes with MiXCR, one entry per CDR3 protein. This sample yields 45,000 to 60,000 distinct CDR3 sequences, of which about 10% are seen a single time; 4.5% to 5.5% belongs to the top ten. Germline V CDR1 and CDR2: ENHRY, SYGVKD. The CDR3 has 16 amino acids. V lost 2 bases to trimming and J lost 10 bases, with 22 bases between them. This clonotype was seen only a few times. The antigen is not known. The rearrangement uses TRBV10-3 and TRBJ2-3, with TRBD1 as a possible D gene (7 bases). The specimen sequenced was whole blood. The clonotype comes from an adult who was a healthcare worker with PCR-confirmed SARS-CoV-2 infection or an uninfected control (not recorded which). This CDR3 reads CAISEKHRGGMGSQYF. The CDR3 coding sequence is TGTGCCATCAGTGAGAAACACAGGGGCGGGATGGGGTCGCAGTATTTT.